This is a list of T cell receptor beta chains from one sample in a study of shared clonotypes between healthy human individuals. This table comes from immunoSEQ multiplex PCR, and its TCRdb copy is limited to in-frame clones, with some not included. The data contain approximately 2,300,000 clones, less than 95% of them singletons. Sequences were obtained from naive CD4+ T cells from PBMCs. These receptors all come from a young man in good health. Some clones in this sample may be carry-over from other donors' samples. Both conserved end residues are part of each CDR3. D genes are given only for firm matches. Size is stated for part of the rows, as once, few or many counts, or as a class when the clone is expanded.

abundance: few; v_gene: TRBV30; d_gene: TRBD1; j_gene: TRBJ1-2; CDR3aa: CAWSVGGADGYTF; CDR3nt: TGTGCCTGGAGTGTAGGGGGCGCAGATGGCTACACCTTC
abundance: once; v_gene: TRBV7-2; d_gene: -; j_gene: TRBJ2-1; CDR3aa: CASSLVTGGSYNEQFF; CDR3nt: TGTGCCAGCAGCTTAGTCACGGGTGGGTCCTACAATGAGCAGTTCTTC
abundance: -; v_gene: TRBV7-2; d_gene: TRBD2; j_gene: TRBJ2-1; CDR3aa: CASSPGRGAYNEQFF; CDR3nt: TGTGCCAGCAGCCCGGGCCGGGGGGCCTACAATGAGCAGTTCTTC
abundance: -; v_gene: TRBV5-6; d_gene: -; j_gene: TRBJ2-1; CDR3aa: CASSFIQGTNNEQFF; CDR3nt: TGTGCCAGCAGCTTTATCCAGGGGACGAACAATGAGCAGTTCTTC
abundance: -; v_gene: TRBV5-1; d_gene: -; j_gene: TRBJ1-4; CDR3aa: CASSLRQGGNEKLFF; CDR3nt: TGCGCCAGCAGCTTGAGGCAGGGAGGAAACGAAAAACTGTTTTTT
abundance: few; v_gene: TRBV27; d_gene: TRBD2; j_gene: TRBJ2-7; CDR3aa: CASSGSGRAYEQYF; CDR3nt: TGTGCCAGCAGTGGTAGCGGGAGGGCCTACGAGCAGTACTTC
abundance: -; v_gene: TRBV5-1; d_gene: -; j_gene: TRBJ2-7; CDR3aa: CASSLGQGSESGYEQYF; CDR3nt: TGCGCCAGCAGCTTGGGGCAGGGAAGCGAGAGCGGATACGAGCAGTACTTC
abundance: -; v_gene: TRBV5-1; d_gene: TRBD1; j_gene: TRBJ2-5; CDR3aa: CASSLVGQGRETQYF; CDR3nt: TGCGCCAGCAGCTTGGTCGGACAGGGGAGAGAGACCCAGTACTTC
abundance: -; v_gene: TRBV6-6; d_gene: -; j_gene: TRBJ2-6; CDR3aa: CASRDTTGANVLTF; CDR3nt: TGTGCCAGCAGAGACACCACTGGGGCCAACGTCCTGACTTTC
abundance: -; v_gene: TRBV7-2; d_gene: -; j_gene: TRBJ2-7; CDR3aa: CASSLVGTAIPYEQYF; CDR3nt: TGTGCCAGCAGCTTAGTAGGGACGGCGATTCCCTACGAGCAGTACTTC
abundance: -; v_gene: TRBV18; d_gene: -; j_gene: TRBJ1-1; CDR3aa: CASSPARTVEAFF; CDR3nt: TGTGCCAGCTCACCAGCCAGGACAGTAGAAGCTTTCTTT
abundance: -; v_gene: TRBV29-1; d_gene: TRBD1; j_gene: TRBJ1-1; CDR3aa: CGLPGQRNTEAFF; CDR3nt: TGCGGACTACCGGGACAGCGAAACACTGAAGCTTTCTTT
abundance: -; v_gene: TRBV6-5; d_gene: -; j_gene: TRBJ2-7; CDR3aa: CASQRGILYEQYF; CDR3nt: TGTGCCAGCCAGAGAGGGATCCTCTACGAGCAGTACTTC
abundance: -; v_gene: TRBV25-1; d_gene: -; j_gene: TRBJ2-7; CDR3aa: CASSLQGPYLEQYF; CDR3nt: TGTGCCAGCAGCCTACAGGGTCCCTACCTCGAGCAGTACTTC
abundance: -; v_gene: TRBV4-3; d_gene: TRBD1; j_gene: TRBJ1-3; CDR3aa: CASSQDRGQKDTIYF; CDR3nt: TGCGCCAGCAGCCAAGATCGGGGACAGAAGGACACCATATATTTT
abundance: -; v_gene: TRBV5-4; d_gene: TRBD1; j_gene: TRBJ1-2; CDR3aa: CASSLDRGSGYTF; CDR3nt: TGTGCCAGCAGCTTGGACAGGGGTAGTGGCTACACCTTC
abundance: few; v_gene: TRBV2; d_gene: -; j_gene: TRBJ1-5; CDR3aa: CASSERGIQPQHF; CDR3nt: TGTGCCAGCAGTGAACGCGGAATCCAGCCCCAGCATTTT
abundance: -; v_gene: TRBV2; d_gene: TRBD2; j_gene: TRBJ2-7; CDR3aa: CASKILAAYEQYF; CDR3nt: TGTGCCAGCAAGATCCTAGCGGCGTACGAGCAGTACTTC
abundance: -; v_gene: TRBV11-3; d_gene: -; j_gene: TRBJ2-7; CDR3aa: CASSLGRGYEQYF; CDR3nt: TGTGCCAGCAGCTTAGGTAGAGGCTACGAGCAGTACTTC
abundance: -; v_gene: TRBV6-6; d_gene: -; j_gene: TRBJ2-7; CDR3aa: CASSYYRPYEQYF; CDR3nt: TGTGCCAGCAGTTACTACAGACCCTACGAGCAGTACTTC
abundance: -; v_gene: TRBV2; d_gene: -; j_gene: TRBJ2-2; CDR3aa: CASRSWGAQTGELFF; CDR3nt: TGTGCCAGCAGATCGTGGGGGGCGCAGACCGGGGAGCTGTTTTTT
abundance: once; v_gene: TRBV28; d_gene: TRBD2; j_gene: TRBJ2-7; CDR3aa: CASSGTSGSYEQYF; CDR3nt: TGTGCCAGCAGTGGGACTAGCGGGTCCTACGAGCAGTACTTC
abundance: -; v_gene: TRBV11-2; d_gene: -; j_gene: TRBJ2-2; CDR3aa: CASSPIRGNTGELFF; CDR3nt: TGTGCCAGCAGCCCTATAAGGGGGAACACCGGGGAGCTGTTTTTT
abundance: -; v_gene: TRBV12-2; d_gene: -; j_gene: TRBJ2-3; CDR3aa: CASRFTMGTQYF; CDR3nt: TGTGCAAGTCGCTTCACTATGGGAACGCAGTATTTT
abundance: -; v_gene: TRBV7-3; d_gene: -; j_gene: TRBJ1-2; CDR3aa: CASSLNSRDGYTF; CDR3nt: TGTGCCAGCAGCTTAAATTCGAGGGATGGCTACACCTTC
abundance: -; v_gene: TRBV7-2; d_gene: -; j_gene: TRBJ1-5; CDR3aa: CASSLMGNSNQPQHF; CDR3nt: TGTGCCAGCAGCTTGATGGGGAATAGCAATCAGCCCCAGCATTTT
abundance: -; v_gene: TRBV5-4; d_gene: TRBD1; j_gene: TRBJ1-2; CDR3aa: CASSSDRSYGYTF; CDR3nt: TGTGCCAGCAGCTCGGACAGGAGCTATGGCTACACCTTC
abundance: -; v_gene: TRBV28; d_gene: TRBD1; j_gene: TRBJ1-2; CDR3aa: CASSHTGTGGLSYGYTF; CDR3nt: TGTGCCAGCAGCCACACCGGGACAGGGGGCTTAAGCTATGGCTACACCTTC